The rows below give T cell receptor beta chains drawn from one sample of a study of beta chain features in type 1 diabetes. Generated by immunoSEQ multiplex PCR, the TCRdb table keeps only in-frame clones and is missing some. This table holds under 350,000 clones, approximately 25% found once. Sequencing was performed on naive CD4+ T cells from blood. These receptors were obtained from a woman aged 25-40 years with type 1 diabetes. Each CDR3 is given with its conserved first and last residue. Each record gives: V gene, J gene, clone size, D gene, CDR3 DNA, CDR3 protein. A D gene is named only where the DNA matches it firmly. Size values are once, few and many counts, or a class for expanded clones, and some rows have none.

>TRBV11-2|TRBJ2-5|few|-
TGTGCCAGCAGCTTAGGCCGCGTCCAAGAGACCCAGTACTTC
CASSLGRVQETQYF
>TRBV29-1|TRBJ2-7|few|TRBD2
TGCAGCGTTGGAGGGCGGGAGTTCAATTACGAGCAGTACTTC
CSVGGREFNYEQYF
>TRBV5-1|TRBJ2-1|-|-
TGCGCCAGCAGCTTGACAGTAAATGAGCAGTTCTTC
CASSLTVNEQFF
>TRBV5-1|TRBJ2-3|few|TRBD1
TGCGCCAGCAGCCGGACAGGGAGCACAGATACGCAGTATTTT
CASSRTGSTDTQYF
>TRBV2|TRBJ1-5|-|TRBD1
TGTGCCAGCAGTAAAGGACAGGGGAGGGATCAGCCCCAGCATTTT
CASSKGQGRDQPQHF
>TRBV28|TRBJ1-2|few|TRBD1
TGTGCCAGCAGTCCACAGCCGACAGGGCCCTATGGCTACACCTTC
CASSPQPTGPYGYTF
>TRBV28|TRBJ2-5|few|TRBD1
TGTGCCAGCAGTTCCGCCTCGACAGGGAGAGAGACCCAGTACTTC
CASSSASTGRETQYF
>TRBV7-9|TRBJ2-1|-|-
TGTGCCAGCAGACCGACTAGTTGGGATGAGCAGTTCTTC
CASRPTSWDEQFF
>TRBV30|TRBJ1-5|-|TRBD1
TGTGCCTGGAGTCCCACGGGACAGGGCGCACAGCCCCAGCATTTT
CAWSPTGQGAQPQHF
>TRBV7-3|TRBJ2-5|few|TRBD2
TGTGCCAGCAGCGGCGGACTAGCGGGGGAAGAGACCCAGTACTTC
CASSGGLAGEETQYF
>TRBV18|TRBJ2-7|-|TRBD2
TGTGCCAGCTCACCACCGGGACTAGCGCACGAGCAGTACTTC
CASSPPGLAHEQYF
>TRBV5-1|TRBJ2-2|-|TRBD1
TGCGCCAGCAGCCGAGGACAGGGGAACACCGGGGAGCTGTTTTTT
CASSRGQGNTGELFF
>TRBV28|TRBJ2-2|-|-
TGTGCCAGCGGTCCCCCACAGAACACCGGGGAGCTGTTTTTT
CASGPPQNTGELFF
>TRBV7-9|TRBJ1-4|few|TRBD1
TGTGCCAGCAGCCCCGACAGGGATGAAAAACTGTTTTTT
CASSPDRDEKLFF
>TRBV30|TRBJ2-3|-|-
TGTGCCTGGGGCGGGGTAGTGGGTAAAGATACGCAGTATTTT
CAWGGVVGKDTQYF
>TRBV7-7|TRBJ2-2|few|-
TGTGCTAGCAGCTCCCTAGCTACGAACACCGGGGAGCTGTTTTTT
CASSSLATNTGELFF
>TRBV7-2|TRBJ2-5|few|-
TGTGCCAGCAGCCCCGCGGGGCAGGAGACCCAGTACTTC
CASSPAGQETQYF
>TRBV30|TRBJ2-1|few|TRBD1
TGTGCCTGGAATCTCCAGGGGGCGCTAATAAATGAGCAGTTCTTC
CAWNLQGALINEQFF
>TRBV5-1|TRBJ2-1|-|TRBD2
TGCGCCAGCAGCTTGCGACTAGCCTCAAACAATGAGCAGTTCTTC
CASSLRLASNNEQFF
>TRBV25-1|TRBJ1-2|-|TRBD1
TGTGCCAGCAGTGAATTGGAGGGGGCGAGAAACTATGGCTACACCTTC
CASSELEGARNYGYTF
>TRBV7-9|TRBJ2-3|-|TRBD2
TGTGCCAGCGATCTACTAGCGGGGTCAGATACGCAGTATTTT
CASDLLAGSDTQYF
>TRBV28|TRBJ2-3|-|TRBD2
TGTGCCAGCAGTTCTCCGGAAATAGCGGGGATCCTGGATACGCAGTATTTT
CASSSPEIAGILDTQYF
>TRBV9|TRBJ2-7|few|-
TGTGCCAGCAGCGTAGATAGCGGCAATACCTACGAGCAGTACTTC
CASSVDSGNTYEQYF
>TRBV27|TRBJ2-7|-|TRBD2
TGTGCCAGCAGTTCTTCTCCGCTAGCGGAGGACGAGCAGTACTTC
CASSSSPLAEDEQYF
>TRBV28|TRBJ2-5|-|-
TGTGCCAGCAGTCTCCGCAGGGTGTACCCAGAGACCCAGTACTTC
CASSLRRVYPETQYF
>TRBV6-6|TRBJ1-1|-|-
TGTGCCAGCAGCCTGGACAGCTTGAACACTGAAGCTTTCTTT
CASSLDSLNTEAFF
>TRBV25-1|TRBJ2-2|few|-
TGTGCCAGCAGTGAGGAGATCGGGGAGCTGTTTTTT
CASSEEIGELFF
>TRBV18|TRBJ2-1|-|TRBD2
TGTGCCAGCTCATCCGGACTAGCGGGAGTAAATGAGCAGTTCTTC
CASSSGLAGVNEQFF
>TRBV19|TRBJ1-5|few|-
TGTGCCAGTAGTATAGACGGCGGGGGGACAAGTCCCCAGCATTTT
CASSIDGGGTSPQHF
>TRBV29-1|TRBJ2-7|-|-
TGCAGCGTTGAAGAGAGGAGGGGCACCTACGAGCAGTACTTC
CSVEERRGTYEQYF
>TRBV29-1|TRBJ2-5|few|TRBD2
TGCAGCGCCGGGACTAGCGGGATTTGGGGAGAGACCCAGTACTTC
CSAGTSGIWGETQYF
>TRBV23-1|TRBJ2-7|few|TRBD1
TGCGCCAGCAGTCTTATACCGGACAGGGTAGTACACTACGAGCAGTACTTC
CASSLIPDRVVHYEQYF
>TRBV4-1|TRBJ1-3|-|TRBD1
TGCGCCAGCAGCCAAGTAACAGGGGACGGATCTGGAAACACCATATATTTT
CASSQVTGDGSGNTIYF
>TRBV25-1|TRBJ2-5|-|TRBD2
TGTGCCAGCAGTGAGCGTTTAGCGGGAGGTGAGACCCAGTACTTC
CASSERLAGGETQYF
>TRBV29-1|TRBJ2-1|few|TRBD2
TGCAGCGTTGAAGAAACCCGACTAGCGGGAGTCAATAATGAGCAGTTCTTC
CSVEETRLAGVNNEQFF
>TRBV30|TRBJ1-1|once|TRBD1
TGTGCCTGGAGTGTTAAGGGACAGGAGCTGAACACTGAAGCTTTCTTT
CAWSVKGQELNTEAFF
>TRBV5-1|TRBJ1-1|few|-
TGCGCCAGCAGCCAGGGACAGAACACTGAAGCTTTCTTT
CASSQGQNTEAFF
>TRBV7-2|TRBJ2-7|-|TRBD2
TGTGCCAGCAGCGGTGGGACTAGCGGGTTAACCTACGAGCAGTACTTC
CASSGGTSGLTYEQYF
>TRBV28|TRBJ2-2|-|TRBD2
TGTGCCAGCAGTTTAATAGGGACTAGCGGGAACATCGGGGAGCTGTTTTTT
CASSLIGTSGNIGELFF
>TRBV9|TRBJ2-3|-|TRBD2
TGTGCCAGCAGCGTAGATAGCGGGAGGAACCCGCAGTATTTT
CASSVDSGRNPQYF
>TRBV5-6|TRBJ1-2|once|-
TGTGCCAGCAGCCTGTGGTCCTCGGAGGACTATGGCTACACCTTC
CASSLWSSEDYGYTF
>TRBV4-1|TRBJ1-4|few|-
TGCGCCAGCAGCAAAAGAGACGGCGGGGAGGGTGAAAAACTGTTTTTT
CASSKRDGGEGEKLFF
>TRBV5-1|TRBJ2-7|-|TRBD2
TGCGCCAGCAGCCCCATAACGGGACTAGCGGGAGTGGGTGGCTACGAGCAGTACTTC
CASSPITGLAGVGGYEQYF
>TRBV30|TRBJ2-1|-|-
TGTGCCTTAGAGTATGTGCAAGAGTTCTTC
CALEYVQEFF